The entry below describes one TCR beta chain. Antigen specificity is unknown. PCR primers comprised 60 Vbeta and 13 Jbeta primers. In the study's own analysis: An analysis performed later counted about 80 million unique TCR beta chains (roughly 11 million of them shared). Assay used: immunoSEQ multiplex PCR; TCRdb lists only in-frame clones, some missing. V and J calls and clone size follow that table, whereas D and trimming were derived from the DNA. The sample holds about 140,000 clones; roughly 86% are singletons and the top ten take about 0.51%. These data are taken from a study of cytomegalovirus exposure and HLA in healthy donors. Overall study: Among 150 million to 200 million T cells, an earlier analysis found 117 million unique TCR beta sequences.

Notes on the study in general: In a later analysis, across HLA loci, associated TCR counts were highest for DRB1, lowest for HLA-C. Most of the TCR beta V segments (in an earlier analysis) were productive either about 87% or about 30% of the time.

What was sequenced was PBMCs. This clonotype was sampled from a woman in her 40s in good health and CMV-seronegative.

The CDR3 sequence is CASGLSASSYNEQFF. As DNA, the CDR3 is TGTGCCAGCGGCCTTAGCGCCAGCTCCTACAATGAGCAGTTCTTC. This sequence joins TRBV6-5 and TRBJ2-1, with D perhaps matching TRBD2 (5 bases). The CDR3 covers 15 residues. V dropped 8 bases and J dropped 0 bases, with 14 bases sitting between them. Germline V gene sequence: CDR1 MNHEY, CDR2 SVGAGI.